The 2 T cell receptor beta chains below were found in one sample sequenced in a study of PD-1 blockade in classical Hodgkin lymphoma. TCRdb's table, derived via immunoSEQ multiplex PCR, lists solely in-frame clones and lacks some. The table has some 15,000 clones, around 82% seen once. Autologous stem cell transplantation was followed by relapse in every patient, and brentuximab vedotin exposure varied. The sample in question was peripheral blood mononuclear cells (PBMCs), obtained before the second cycle of nivolumab. These receptors all stem from a human donor with classical Hodgkin lymphoma.

There are a few counts of this clone. The chain recombines TRBV10-1 with TRBJ2-1, with D unclear. Per the germline V gene, CDR1 is WNHNN and CDR2 is SYGVQD (reference sequence). The V end lost 3 bases, the J end lost 6 bases, and 12 bases lay between the germline ends. CDR3 length: 14 amino acids. DNA of the CDR3: TGCGCCAGCAGTGACGGCCTTGTCGGCAATGAGCAGTTCTTC. Translation gives CASSDGLVGNEQFF.

This clone is labeled medium-sized. The gene calls are TRBV4-1 and TRBJ2-7; 8 nucleotides agree with TRBD2. CDR1 and CDR2 from the germline V gene are MGHRA and YSYEKL. J lost 0 bases, V lost 2 bases, and 3 bases had no gene match. This CDR3 has 15 residues. In nucleotides, the CDR3 is TGCGCCAGCAGCCAAAACCTAGCGGGCTCCTACGAGCAGTACTTC. This sequence encodes CASSQNLAGSYEQYF.